The text below deals with one T cell receptor (beta chain). No antigen is known for it. The data stem from a study of OX40 agonist ivuxolimab in advanced cancers. Whole-study context: Three individuals attained partial responses, comprising one hepatocellular carcinoma case and two cutaneous melanoma cases. Study-wide results and limits: Average numbers of expanded clones were greater in CD8+ T cells than in CD4+. Normalized T-cell clonal expansion was also low in a subset of nonresponders.

Generated by immunoSEQ multiplex PCR, the TCRdb table keeps only in-frame clones and is missing some. The table includes under 100,000 clones, around 83% detected once. CDR3 length equals 16 residues. CDR1 is SGHTA and CDR2 is FQGNSA in the germline V gene. Losses at the gene ends were 1 base for V and 3 bases for J; bases not matched to a gene: 5. The V call is TRBV7-2, the J call TRBJ2-1, with 8 bases that match TRBD2. The sequence was obtained from an adult with an advanced solid tumor such as melanoma, head and neck, liver or kidney cancer. Sequencing used CD4+ or CD8+ T cells sorted from blood, obtained in a trial of the OX40 agonist ivuxolimab. CDR3 bases: TGTGCCAGCAGCTTAGTGCGGGGGGTCGACTACAATGAGCAGTTCTTC. As protein: CASSLVRGVDYNEQFF.